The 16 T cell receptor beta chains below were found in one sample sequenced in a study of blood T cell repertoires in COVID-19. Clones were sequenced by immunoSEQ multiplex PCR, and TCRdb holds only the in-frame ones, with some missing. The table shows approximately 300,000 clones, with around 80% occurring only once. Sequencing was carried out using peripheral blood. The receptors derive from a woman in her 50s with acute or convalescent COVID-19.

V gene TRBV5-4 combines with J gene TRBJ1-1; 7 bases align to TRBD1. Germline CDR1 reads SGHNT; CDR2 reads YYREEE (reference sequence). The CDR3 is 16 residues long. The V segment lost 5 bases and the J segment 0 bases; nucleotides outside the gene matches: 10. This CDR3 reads CASSWIGTAMNTEAFF. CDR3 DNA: TGTGCCAGCAGTTGGATCGGGACAGCGATGAACACTGAAGCTTTCTTT.

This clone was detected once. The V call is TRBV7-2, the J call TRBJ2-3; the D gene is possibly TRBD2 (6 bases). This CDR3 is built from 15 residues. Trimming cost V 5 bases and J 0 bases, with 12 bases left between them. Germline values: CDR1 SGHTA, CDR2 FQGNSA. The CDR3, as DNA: TGTGCCAGCAGCCTTATGGAGGGTAGCACAGATACGCAGTATTTT. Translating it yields CASSLMEGSTDTQYF.

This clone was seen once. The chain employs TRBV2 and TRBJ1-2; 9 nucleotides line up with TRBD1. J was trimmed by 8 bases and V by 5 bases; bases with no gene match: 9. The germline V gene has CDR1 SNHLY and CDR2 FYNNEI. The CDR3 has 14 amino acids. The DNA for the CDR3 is TGTGCCAGCAGTAACAGGGGGCTATTGGGAGGCTACACCTTC. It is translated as CASSNRGLLGGYTF.

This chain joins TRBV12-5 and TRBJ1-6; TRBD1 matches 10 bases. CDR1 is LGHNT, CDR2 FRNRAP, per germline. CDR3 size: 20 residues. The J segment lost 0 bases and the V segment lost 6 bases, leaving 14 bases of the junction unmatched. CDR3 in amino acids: CASGIKTGTGADSYNSPLHF. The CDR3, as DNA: TGTGCTAGTGGCATCAAAACCGGGACAGGGGCAGACTCCTATAATTCACCCCTCCACTTT.

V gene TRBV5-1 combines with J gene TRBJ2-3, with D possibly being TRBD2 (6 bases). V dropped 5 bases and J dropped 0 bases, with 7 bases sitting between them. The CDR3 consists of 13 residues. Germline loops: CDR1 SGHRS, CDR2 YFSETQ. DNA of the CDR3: TGCGCCAGCAGGGGGGGAAGCACAGATACGCAGTATTTT. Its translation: CASRGGSTDTQYF.

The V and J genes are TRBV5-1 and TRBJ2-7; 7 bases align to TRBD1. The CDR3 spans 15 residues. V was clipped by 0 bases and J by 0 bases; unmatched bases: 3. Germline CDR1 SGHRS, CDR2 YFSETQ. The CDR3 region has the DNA TGCGCCAGCAGCTTGGGGGACAGTTCCTCCTACGAGCAGTACGTC. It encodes CASSLGDSSSYEQYV.

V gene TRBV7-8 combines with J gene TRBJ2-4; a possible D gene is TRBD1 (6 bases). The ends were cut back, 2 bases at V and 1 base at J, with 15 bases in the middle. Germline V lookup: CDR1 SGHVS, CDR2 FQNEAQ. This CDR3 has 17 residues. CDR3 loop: CASSLTGFVAAKNIQYF. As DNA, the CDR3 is TGTGCCAGCAGCTTAACAGGGTTCGTCGCGGCCAAAAACATTCAGTACTTC. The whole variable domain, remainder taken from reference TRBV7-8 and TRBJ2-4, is GAGVSQSPRYKVAKRGQDVALRCDPISGHVSLFWYQQALGQGPEFLTYFQNEAQLDKSGLPSDRFFAERPEGSVSTLKIQRTQQEDSAVYLCASSLTGFVAAKNIQYFGAGTRLSVL.

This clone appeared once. CDR3: CASSLARGSSYEQYF. As DNA, the CDR3 is TGTGCCAGCAGCTTAGCGCGGGGAAGCTCCTACGAGCAGTACTTC. This chain joins TRBV7-9 and TRBJ2-7, with a tentative D call TRBD2 (6 bases). In germline, CDR1 is SEHNR, CDR2 FQNEAQ (reference sequence). CDR3 size: 15 residues. V lost 0 bases, J lost 0 bases, and 9 bases lay in between.

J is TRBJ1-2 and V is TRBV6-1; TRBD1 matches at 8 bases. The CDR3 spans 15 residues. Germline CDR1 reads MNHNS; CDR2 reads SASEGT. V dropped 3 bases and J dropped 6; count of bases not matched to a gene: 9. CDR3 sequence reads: CASSDGQGGGHGYTF. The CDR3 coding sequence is TGTGCCAGCAGTGACGGACAGGGAGGAGGGCATGGCTACACCTTC.

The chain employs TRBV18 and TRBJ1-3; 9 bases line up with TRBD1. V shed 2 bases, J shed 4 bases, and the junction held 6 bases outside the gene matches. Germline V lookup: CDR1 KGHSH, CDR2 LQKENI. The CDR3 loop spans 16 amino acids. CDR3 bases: TGTGCCAGCTCACCAGGGACAGGGAGGGCCGGAAACACCATATATTTT. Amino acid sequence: CASSPGTGRAGNTIYF.

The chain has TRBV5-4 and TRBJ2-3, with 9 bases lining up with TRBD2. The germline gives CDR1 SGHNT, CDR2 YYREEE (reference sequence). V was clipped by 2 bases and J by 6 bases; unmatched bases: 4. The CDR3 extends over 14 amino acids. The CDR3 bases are TGTGCCAGCAGCTTCCGACTAGCGGCCGATACGCAGTATTTT. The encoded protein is CASSFRLAADTQYF.

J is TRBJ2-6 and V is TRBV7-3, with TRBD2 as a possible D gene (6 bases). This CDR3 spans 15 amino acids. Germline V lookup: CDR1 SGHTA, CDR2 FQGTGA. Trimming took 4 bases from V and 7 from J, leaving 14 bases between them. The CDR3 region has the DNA TGTGCCAGCAGCTCCGGCCAGGGAGGAGCCAACGTCCTGACTTTC. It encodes CASSSGQGGANVLTF.

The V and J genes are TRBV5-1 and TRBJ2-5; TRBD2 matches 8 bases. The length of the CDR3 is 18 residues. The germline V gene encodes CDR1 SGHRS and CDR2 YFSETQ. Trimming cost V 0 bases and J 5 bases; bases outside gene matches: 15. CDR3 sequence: CASSLGSGERRYWETQYF. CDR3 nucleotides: TGCGCCAGCAGCTTGGGTAGCGGGGAAAGGCGGTACTGGGAGACCCAGTACTTC.

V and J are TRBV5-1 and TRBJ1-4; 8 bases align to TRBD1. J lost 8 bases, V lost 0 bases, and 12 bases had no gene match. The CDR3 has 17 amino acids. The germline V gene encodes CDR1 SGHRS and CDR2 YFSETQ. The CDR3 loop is CASSLGGQAAAREKLFF. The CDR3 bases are TGCGCCAGCAGCTTGGGGGGACAGGCAGCGGCTCGGGAAAAACTGTTTTTT. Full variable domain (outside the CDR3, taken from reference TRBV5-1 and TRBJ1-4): KAGVTQTPRYLIKTRGQQVTLSCSPISGHRSVSWYQQTPGQGLQFLFEYFSETQRNKGNFPGRFSGRQFSNSRSEMNVSTLELGDSALYLCASSLGGQAAAREKLFFGSGTQLSVL.

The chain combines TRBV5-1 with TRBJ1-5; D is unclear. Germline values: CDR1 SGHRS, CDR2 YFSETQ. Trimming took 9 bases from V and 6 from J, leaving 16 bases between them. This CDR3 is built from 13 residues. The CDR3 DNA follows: TGCGCCACCTCTTTGGCGCCGGGTCAGCCCCAGCATTTT. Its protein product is CATSLAPGQPQHF.

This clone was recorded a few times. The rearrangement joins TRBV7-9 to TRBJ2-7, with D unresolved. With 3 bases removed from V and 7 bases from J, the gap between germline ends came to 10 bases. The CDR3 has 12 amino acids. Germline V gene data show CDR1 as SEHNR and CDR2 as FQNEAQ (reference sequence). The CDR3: CASSFGSGEQYF. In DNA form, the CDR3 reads TGTGCCAGCAGCTTCGGGTCTGGGGAGCAGTACTTC. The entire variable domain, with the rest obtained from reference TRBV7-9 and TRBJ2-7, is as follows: DTGVSQNPRHKITKRGQNVTFRCDPISEHNRLYWYRQTLGQGPEFLTYFQNEAQLEKSRLLSDRFSAERPKGSFSTLEIQRTEQGDSAMYLCASSFGSGEQYFGPGTRLTVT.